This T cell receptor (beta chain) was sequenced for a study of blood T cells in healthy people across ages. Together with a sample-barcoded 5' primer, a J-beta primer mix was included in a second PCR lasting roughly 6 to 12 cycles. TCRdb called the 5' RACE reads again in MiXCR, with one record for every CDR3 protein. The data contain 800,000 or so distinct CDR3 sequences, roughly 25% of them singletons. CDR3 length: 13 residues. The ends were cut back, 3 bases at V and 5 bases at J, with 10 bases in the middle. Germline assignment: CDR1 SGHNT and CDR2 YYREEE (reference sequence). This sample also belongs to another study, concerning T cells of mothers and their children.

Sequencing was performed on blood. This clonotype was obtained from a boy aged 5-17 years in good health. This chain links TRBV5-4 with TRBJ2-3; no clear D. CDR3 amino acids: CASSWPPRDTQYF. Here the CDR3 DNA reads TGTGCCAGCAGCTGGCCCCCTAGAGATACGCAGTATTTT.